This T cell receptor (beta chain) originates from a study of shared clonotypes between healthy human individuals. Germline V gene data show CDR1 as GTSNPN and CDR2 as SVGIG (reference sequence). The trim removed 5 bases at V and 7 bases at J, leaving 7 bases unmatched. This CDR3 has 12 amino acids. The data were produced by immunoSEQ multiplex PCR, yet TCRdb's version contains in-frame clones alone and is incomplete. The repertoire has some 500,000 clones, 90% to 97% of them found once; the top ten carry approximately 0.06%. The chain carries TRBV30 and TRBJ1-2; 7 bases are shared with TRBD1. The sequencing sample was made of naive CD4+ T cells sorted from blood. Subset denoted: CD45RA+ positively selected. The clonotype originates from a young woman in good health. The CDR3 bases are TGTGCCTGGGCGACAGGGTGGGCTGGCTACACCTTC. It encodes CAWATGWAGYTF.